The TCR beta chain under discussion was sequenced for a study of blood T cell repertoires in COVID-19. Looking at the study overall: The analysed material was cDNA or gDNA that came from T cells, B-cell-depleted T cells, or PBMCs.

CDR1 and CDR2 from the germline V gene are SGHRS and YFSETQ. Trimming left V 4 bases short and J 7 bases short, with 18 bases between. This CDR3 has 14 residues. Assay: immunoSEQ multiplex PCR; the TCRdb copy retains only in-frame clones and omits some. Of some 68,000 clones listed, 90% are singletons. The sample was peripheral blood. The chain employs TRBV5-1 and TRBJ2-7; D is possibly TRBD2 (6 bases). This receptor was identified in a man in his fifties with COVID-19, enrolled during active disease. CDR3 in DNA: TGCGCCAGCAGCCCCGGTGGAGGGATAAGGGAGCAGTACTTC. Amino acid sequence: CASSPGGGIREQYF.